One sample yielded the 7 T cell receptor beta chains listed below, sequenced in a study of control samples from healthy donors and cancer patients. Generated by immunoSEQ multiplex PCR, the TCRdb table keeps only in-frame clones and is missing some. The sample includes around 150,000 clones, 70% to 90% of them seen just once. The material sequenced was blood. These receptors were obtained from a man between 18 and 29 years old in good health.

This chain links TRBV18 with TRBJ2-2, with D uncertain. Trimming removed 2 bases at V and 5 bases at J, with 15 bases between. This CDR3 has 16 residues. Germline CDR1 KGHSH, CDR2 LQKENI. In nucleotides, the CDR3 is TGTGCCAGCTCACCAGACTTAAAAGGGCGGACCGGGGAGCTGTTTTTT. Translation gives CASSPDLKGRTGELFF.

This sequence joins TRBV7-9 and TRBJ1-2; a possible D gene is TRBD1 (5 bases). V shed 4 bases and J shed 5 bases, with 11 bases lying between them. Germline-derived CDR1 and CDR2 are SEHNR and FQNEAQ (reference sequence). This CDR3 comprises 13 residues. Written as DNA, the CDR3 is TGTGCCAGCAGCTCGGGACGGCTATATGGCTACACCTTC. Protein sequence: CASSSGRLYGYTF.

The CDR3 DNA is TGTGCCAGCAGCATCTTTGGGAGGCTAGCGGGGGGCACCGGGGAGCTGTTTTTT. Its translation is CASSIFGRLAGGTGELFF. This sequence joins TRBV21-1 and TRBJ2-2; the table's D call, TRBD2, has no DNA check behind it. TRBV21-1 is reported as a pseudogene. This CDR3 spans 18 amino acids.

This sequence joins TRBV18 and TRBJ2-7, with 8 bases aligning to TRBD2. Germline-derived CDR1 and CDR2 are KGHSH and LQKENI. With V trimmed by 2 bases and J by 5 bases, 5 bases remained unmatched. The CDR3 runs 14 residues. CDR3 loop: CASSPSGGGNEQYF. As DNA, the CDR3 is TGTGCCAGCTCACCATCCGGGGGGGGAAACGAGCAGTACTTC.

The chain carries TRBV6-5 and TRBJ1-4, with D possibly matching TRBD1 (6 bases). The CDR3 length is 16 residues. In germline, CDR1 is MNHEY, CDR2 SVGAGI. V lost 0 bases to trimming and J lost 14 bases, with 22 bases between them. CDR3: CASSYSTRTPDSQLFF. CDR3 nucleotides: TGTGCCAGCAGTTACTCGACCCGAACCCCGGACAGCCAGCTGTTTTTT.

This chain uses TRBV4-1 with TRBJ2-1; TRBD1 aligns across 7 bases. J was trimmed by 2 bases and V by 6 bases; bases with no gene match: 4. Germline V CDR1 and CDR2: MGHRA, YSYEKL. This CDR3 spans 14 amino acids. For the CDR3, the DNA is TGCGCCAGCAGAGCGGACAGGACCTACAATGAGCAGTTCTTC. This translates into CASRADRTYNEQFF.

This chain joins TRBV2 and TRBJ1-2, with unresolved D. The V and J ends lost 2 bases and 5 bases respectively, with 12 bases between them. The CDR3 has 14 residues. Germline V gene sequence: CDR1 SNHLY, CDR2 FYNNEI. CDR3 region: CASSEYSPRYGYTF. CDR3 DNA: TGTGCCAGCAGTGAATACAGTCCCAGATATGGCTACACCTTC.